The sequence of this T cell receptor (beta chain) was determined in a study of shared clonotypes between healthy human individuals. Deep-level assay runs were performed. Assay used: immunoSEQ multiplex PCR; TCRdb lists only in-frame clones, some missing. The repertoire has under 2.5 million clones, 85% to 95% of them found once; the top ten carry more than 0.35%. In germline, CDR1 is SGHTS, CDR2 YDEGEE. This CDR3 contains 17 residues. The trim removed 3 bases at V and 0 bases at J, leaving 8 bases unmatched. Sequencing was performed on naive CD4+ T cells from PBMCs. Subset in this sample: CD45RA+ positively selected. The rearrangement links TRBV5-8 to TRBJ2-2, with 7 bases that match TRBD2. This receptor was identified in a man aged 18 to 35 in good health. Some clones in this sample may be carry-over from other donors' samples. The CDR3, as DNA: TGTGCCAGCAGCTGGGGGGGTTCACCCTCGAACACCGGGGAGCTGTTTTTT. Translation gives CASSWGGSPSNTGELFF.